The 16 T cell receptor beta chains reported below all come from one sample, sequenced in a study of spatial heterogeneity in lung cancer. Study observations and caveats: Higher tumor mutation counts went along with higher counts of expanded intratumoral alpha and beta TCRs.

For these TCRs, the target antigens are not known. Time point meaning: sample taken at primary tumor resection. From the 5' RACE reads, TCRdb called clonotypes with MiXCR, one entry per CDR3 protein. The sample shows under 20,000 distinct CDR3 sequences, 9.5% to 10% of them seen only once. The input for sequencing was lung tumor tissue, taken at surgery. The source is a female donor with early-stage non-small cell lung cancer.

This clonotype was found many times. In a library made to pick up alpha chains, this beta chain is a stray read with a size that means little. V and J are TRBV4-1 and TRBJ1-5, with no clear D. The CDR3 runs 15 residues. Germline loops: CDR1 MGHRA, CDR2 YSYEKL. V gave up 0 bases and J gave up 9 bases, with 15 bases separating them. The chain's CDR3 is CASSQDQAVQGPQHF. The CDR3 bases are TGCGCCAGCAGCCAAGATCAAGCGGTCCAAGGGCCCCAGCATTTT.

This clonotype was picked up many times. Being off target in a library aimed at alpha chains, this beta chain has a size of little meaning. For the CDR3, the DNA is TGCAGCGTTGGTGAAACCGGGACCGCCCCCCTCCACTTT. This translates into CSVGETGTAPLHF. The chain uses TRBV29-1 and TRBJ1-6, with a weak D call TRBD1 (5 bases). Germline V CDR1 and CDR2: SQVTM, ANQGSEA. The ends were cut back, 4 bases at V and 13 bases at J, with 17 bases in the middle. CDR3 length equals 13 residues. The complete variable domain, with remaining parts taken from reference TRBV29-1 and TRBJ1-6, reads SAVISQKPSRDICQRGTSLTIQCQVDSQVTMMFWYRQQPGQSLTLIATANQGSEATYESGFVIDKFPISRPNLTFSTLTVSNMSPEDSSIYLCSVGETGTAPLHFGNGTRLTVT.

In its sample, this clonotype is medium-sized. The library was built for alpha chains, so this beta chain is an off-target read and its size means little. The gene calls are TRBV15 and TRBJ2-1; D call uncertain. Germline CDR1 LNHNV, CDR2 YYDKDF (reference sequence). Trimming cost V 5 bases and J 9 bases, with 11 bases left between them. The length of the CDR3 is 12 residues. The CDR3 is CATSPRGGEQFF. In DNA, the CDR3 is TGTGCCACCAGCCCCCGAGGTGGTGAGCAGTTCTTC.

This clonotype was observed at least ten times. Little can be read into the size of this beta chain, an off-target read in a library designed for alpha chains. Here the CDR3 reads CAISGTGSAAFF. The CDR3 DNA is TGTGCCATCAGTGGGACAGGGAGTGCAGCTTTCTTT. The V call is TRBV10-3, the J call TRBJ1-1; 8 positions match TRBD1. The CDR3 has 12 residues. Germline V gives CDR1 ENHRY, CDR2 SYGVKD. The J segment lost 10 bases and the V segment lost 4 bases, leaving 5 bases of the junction unmatched.

On this clonotype: One end of the junction varies from germline; a read error may be responsible. A library made for alpha chains picked up this beta chain off target, so its size means little. The genes are TRBV18 and TRBJ1-5; tentative D call: TRBD1 (5 bases). The CDR3 totals 15 residues. Germline CDR1 is KGHSH and CDR2 is LQKENI. CDR3 sequence reads: CVSSPGTDSNQPQHF. The CDR3 DNA reads as TGTGTCAGCTCACCCGGGACCGATAGCAATCAGCCCCAGCATTTT.

This clonotype was seen repeatedly, ten times or more. Little can be read into the size of this beta chain, an off-target read in a library designed for alpha chains. The chain employs TRBV12-3 or TRBV12-4 and TRBJ1-1; perhaps TRBD1 as D (6 bases). V was clipped by 5 bases and J by 0 bases, with 10 bases between them. This CDR3 spans 14 amino acids. CDR3 nucleotides: TGTGCCAGCAGTCTGACAGGCCTGAACACTGAAGCTTTCTTT. Its protein product is CASSLTGLNTEAFF.

This clonotype was seen only a few times. This beta chain represents an off-target read in a library built for alpha chains; its size is of limited meaning. The chain is built from TRBV7-3 and TRBJ1-1; 8 nucleotides line up with TRBD1. Germline CDR1 reads SGHTA; CDR2 reads FQGTGA. The CDR3 is made up of 18 amino acids. V lost 5 bases and J lost 5; bases outside the gene matches: 19. CDR3 DNA sequence: TGTGCCAGCAGCCCCCACCCCGACTCCGACAGGGGAATAACTGAAGCTTTCTTT. Residues: CASSPHPDSDRGITEAFF.

This clonotype was observed a handful of times. Because the library targeted alpha chains, this beta chain is an off-target read whose size means little. This sequence joins TRBV6-2 or TRBV6-3 and TRBJ1-2; a weak D match, TRBD1 (5 bases). V was cut by 2 bases and J by 4 bases, with 11 bases left in between. The CDR3 loop spans 14 amino acids. The V gene's germline CDR1 is MNHEY and CDR2 SVGEGT. This CDR3 reads CASSYGARSYGYTF. As DNA, the CDR3 is TGTGCCAGCAGTTACGGGGCGCGTAGCTATGGCTACACCTTC.

This clonotype was found many times. This beta chain lies outside the target of a library built for alpha chains; its clone size means little. This sequence joins TRBV7-8 and TRBJ1-2, with TRBD1 identical over 8 bases. The CDR3 extends over 15 amino acids. CDR1 SGHVS and CDR2 FQNEAQ come from the germline V gene. The junction had 5 bases not matched to a gene; V was cut back by 2 bases and J by 3 bases. The CDR3 region is CASSLRSTGDYGYTF. DNA of the CDR3: TGTGCCAGCAGCTTAAGATCGACAGGGGACTATGGCTACACCTTC.

This clonotype has a count of ten or more. A library prepared for alpha chains yielded this beta chain as an off-target read; its size is of little meaning. The chain recombines TRBV28 with TRBJ2-7; 9 bases match TRBD1. V lost 7 bases, J lost 2 bases, and 9 bases stayed unmatched. Germline V lookup: CDR1 MDHEN, CDR2 SYDVKM. This CDR3 contains 15 residues. The CDR3 sequence: CASNSLGQGTYEQYF. DNA of the CDR3: TGTGCCAGCAATTCTTTGGGACAGGGTACCTACGAGCAGTACTTC.

This clonotype is medium-sized (0.01 to 0.1%) within its sample. The library was designed around alpha chains, so this beta chain is a stray read whose abundance carries little weight. This sequence joins TRBV4-2 and TRBJ2-7; no clear D gene. Trimming cost V 5 bases and J 3 bases, with 17 bases left between them. CDR3 length: 15 residues. CDR1 is LGHNA and CDR2 is YNFKEQ in the germline V gene. In nucleotides, the CDR3 is TGTGCCAGCAGCGAAGCCGCTCCGGCCGGCTACGAGCAGTACTTC. This codes for CASSEAAPAGYEQYF.

This clonotype was seen at least ten times. Since the library was made to target alpha chains, this beta chain is a stray read and its abundance is not meaningful. The rearrangement joins TRBV20-1 to TRBJ2-1; 11 bases are a match to TRBD2. CDR3 size: 14 residues. Looked up from germline, CDR1 is DFQATT and CDR2 is SNEGSKA (reference sequence). V dropped 3 bases and J dropped 10; count of bases not matched to a gene: 8. The CDR3: CSASFSGGAWEQFF. CDR3 bases: TGCAGTGCTAGTTTTAGCGGGGGGGCATGGGAGCAGTTCTTC.

Notes on this clonotype: The library was built for alpha chains, so this beta chain is an off-target read and its size means little. V and J are TRBV28 and TRBJ2-1; no clear D gene. Per the germline V gene, CDR1 is MDHEN and CDR2 is SYDVKM. There are 11 residues in the CDR3. Trimming removed 4 bases at V and 7 bases at J, with 5 bases between. The CDR3 nucleotides read TGTGCCAGCAGTTATGGGAATGAGCAGTTCTTC. Translating it yields CASSYGNEQFF.

This clonotype was seen at least ten times. Little can be read into the size of this beta chain, an off-target read in a library designed for alpha chains. The chain combines TRBV7-8 with TRBJ2-3, with D perhaps being TRBD1 or TRBD2 (6 bases each). CDR1 and CDR2 (germline): SGHVS, FQNEAQ. Trimming took 6 bases from V and 0 from J, leaving 16 bases between them. This CDR3 has 16 amino acids. CDR3 coding DNA: TGTGCCAGCAGTCATGGGTGGGGGGCGAGCACAGATACGCAGTATTTT. It translates to CASSHGWGASTDTQYF.

A note on this clonotype: A much larger clone differs from this one at a single base, so this may be a read error. A library made for alpha chains picked up this beta chain off target, so its size means little. The gene calls are TRBV10-3 and TRBJ2-1; tentatively, D is TRBD1 (6 bases). Per the germline V gene, CDR1 is ENHRY and CDR2 is SYGVKD. V lost 1 base and J lost 5, with 15 bases in between. CDR3 size: 16 residues. The CDR3 is CAISELSGTLNNEQFF. The CDR3 DNA reads as TGTGCCATCAGTGAGTTGTCCGGGACACTCAACAATGAGCAGTTCTTC.

This clonotype was found many times. Since it is a stray read in a library aimed at alpha chains, this beta chain has a size that is not meaningful. V and J are TRBV7-2 and TRBJ2-3; D is undetermined. This CDR3 has 14 amino acids. Trimming left V 4 bases short and J 1 base short, with 9 bases between. Per germline, CDR1 SGHTA and CDR2 FQGNSA. This chain's CDR3 is CASSSLVRTDTQYF. The CDR3 DNA sequence: TGTGCCAGCAGCTCGTTGGTCCGCACAGATACGCAGTATTTT.